A single sample is the source of the 4 T cell receptor beta chains below, sequenced in a study of T cell responses to AZD1222 COVID-19 vaccine. Data came from immunoSEQ multiplex PCR; TCRdb stores just in-frame clones and leaves some out. The sample has 95,000 to 110,000 clones; nearly 95% are singletons. The sequences come from peripheral blood, collected on day 0 of AZD1222 vaccination. The receptors derive from an adult in good health.

The V gene is TRBV18, the J gene TRBJ1-5; no clear D. V was pared by 6 bases and J by 7 bases, with 16 bases between. The germline gives CDR1 KGHSH, CDR2 LQKENI. The CDR3 is 14 amino acids. CDR3 DNA sequence: TGTGCCAGCTCTCTGAGCCGGGAAGGGCAGCCCCAGCATTTT. Translating it yields CASSLSREGQPQHF.

The rearrangement uses TRBV24-1 and TRBJ1-2; D gene unclear. Germline V gene sequence: CDR1 KGHDR, CDR2 SFDVKD. The CDR3 sequence is 14 residues long. Trimming removed 2 bases from V and 6 bases from J, with 12 bases in between. The CDR3 spells CATSDYGSPNGYTF. The DNA of the CDR3 is TGTGCCACCAGTGATTATGGAAGCCCCAATGGCTACACCTTC.

The chain combines TRBV27 with TRBJ2-6; perhaps TRBD2 as D (7 bases). This CDR3 has 19 amino acids. Looked up from germline, CDR1 is MNHEY and CDR2 is SMNVEV (reference sequence). The ends were cut back, 4 bases at V and 4 bases at J, with 23 bases in the middle. The CDR3 DNA is TGTGCCAGCAGTTCTATTGGGGGGGGCGTGAGACTCGGGGCCAACGTCCTGACTTTC. Its protein product is CASSSIGGGVRLGANVLTF. The full variable domain, completed using reference TRBV27 and TRBJ2-6, is EAQVTQNPRYLITVTGKKLTVTCSQNMNHEYMSWYRQDPGLGLRQIYYSMNVEVTDKGDVPEGYKVSRKEKRNFPLILESPSPNQTSLYFCASSSIGGGVRLGANVLTFGAGSRLTVL.

The chain carries TRBV27 and TRBJ2-2; TRBD2 matches 13 bases. The CDR3 runs 18 residues. Looked up from germline, CDR1 is MNHEY and CDR2 is SMNVEV (reference sequence). The V gene end was trimmed by 3 bases and the J gene end by 1 base; junction bases not matched to a gene: 5. CDR3 protein: CASSFLGLAGENTGELFF. The CDR3 region has the DNA TGTGCCAGCAGTTTCCTAGGACTAGCGGGAGAGAACACCGGGGAGCTGTTTTTT.